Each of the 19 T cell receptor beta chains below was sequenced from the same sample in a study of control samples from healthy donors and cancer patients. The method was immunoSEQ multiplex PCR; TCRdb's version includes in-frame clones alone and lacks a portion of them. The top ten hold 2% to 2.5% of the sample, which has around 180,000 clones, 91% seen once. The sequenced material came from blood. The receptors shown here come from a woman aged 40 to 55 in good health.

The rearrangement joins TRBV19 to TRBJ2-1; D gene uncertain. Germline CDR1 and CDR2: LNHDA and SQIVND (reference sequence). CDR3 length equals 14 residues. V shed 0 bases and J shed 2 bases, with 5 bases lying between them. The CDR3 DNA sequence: TGTGCCAGTAGTATAGACAGGACCTACAATGAGCAGTTCTTC. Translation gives CASSIDRTYNEQFF.

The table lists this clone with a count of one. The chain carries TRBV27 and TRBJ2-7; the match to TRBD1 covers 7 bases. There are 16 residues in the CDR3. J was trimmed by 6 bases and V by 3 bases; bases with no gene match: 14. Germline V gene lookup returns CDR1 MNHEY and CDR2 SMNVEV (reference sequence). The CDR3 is CASSLTTGERASEQYF. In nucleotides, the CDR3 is TGTGCCAGCAGTTTGACCACAGGGGAAAGGGCCTCCGAGCAGTACTTC.

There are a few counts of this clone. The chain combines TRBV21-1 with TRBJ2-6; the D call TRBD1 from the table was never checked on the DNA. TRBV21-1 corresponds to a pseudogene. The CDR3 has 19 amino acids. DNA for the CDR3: TGTGCCAGCATATCTCTCAGGGGGGCCGAGCACTCTGGGGCCAACGTCCTGACTTTC. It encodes CASISLRGAEHSGANVLTF.

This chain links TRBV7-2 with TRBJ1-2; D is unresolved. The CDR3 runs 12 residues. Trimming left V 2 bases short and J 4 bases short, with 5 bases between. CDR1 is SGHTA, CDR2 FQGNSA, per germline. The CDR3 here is CASSLSGYGYTF. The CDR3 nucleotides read TGTGCCAGCAGCTTATCTGGCTATGGCTACACCTTC.

The CDR3 bases are TGCAGTGCTAGTTGGGGGTCTGTAAACACTGAAGCTTTCTTT. Protein: CSASWGSVNTEAFF. V is TRBV20-1 and J is TRBJ1-1; the D gene is possibly TRBD1 (5 bases). The CDR3 has 14 amino acids. V lost 3 bases and J 2 bases, leaving 13 bases between the germline ends. Germline values: CDR1 DFQATT, CDR2 SNEGSKA (reference sequence).

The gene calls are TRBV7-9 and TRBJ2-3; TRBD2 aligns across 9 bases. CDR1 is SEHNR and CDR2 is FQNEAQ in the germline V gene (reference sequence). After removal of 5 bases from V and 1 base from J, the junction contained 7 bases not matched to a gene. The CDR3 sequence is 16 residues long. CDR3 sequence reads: CASSAPQRGGTDTQYF. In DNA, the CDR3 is TGTGCCAGCAGCGCCCCCCAGCGGGGGGGCACAGATACGCAGTATTTT.

CDR3 protein: CASSPGSTGELFF. In DNA form, the CDR3 reads TGCGCCAGCAGTCCGGGCAGCACCGGGGAGCTGTTTTTT. The chain links TRBV23-1 to TRBJ2-2; D is undetermined. TRBV23-1 qualifies as an ORF whose function is uncertain. The CDR3 has 13 residues. V shed 4 bases and J shed 4 bases, with 7 bases lying between them.

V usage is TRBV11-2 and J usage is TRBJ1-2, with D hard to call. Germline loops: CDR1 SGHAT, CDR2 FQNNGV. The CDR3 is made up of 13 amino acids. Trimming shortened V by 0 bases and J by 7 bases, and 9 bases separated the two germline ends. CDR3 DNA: TGTGCCAGCAGCTTAGATTTGGTCTTTGGCTACACCTTC. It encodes CASSLDLVFGYTF. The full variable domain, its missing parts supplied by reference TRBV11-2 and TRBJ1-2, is EAGVAQSPRYKIIEKRQSVAFWCNPISGHATLYWYQQILGQGPKLLIQFQNNGVVDDSQLPKDRFSAERLKGVDSTLKIQPAKLEDSAVYLCASSLDLVFGYTFGSGTRLTVV.

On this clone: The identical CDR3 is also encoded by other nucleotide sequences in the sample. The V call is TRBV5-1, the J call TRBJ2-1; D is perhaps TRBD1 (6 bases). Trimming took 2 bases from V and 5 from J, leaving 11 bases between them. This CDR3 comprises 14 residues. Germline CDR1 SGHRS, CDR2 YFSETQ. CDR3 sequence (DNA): TGCGCCAGCAGCTTAAAACAGGGAAACAATGAGCAGTTCTTC. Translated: CASSLKQGNNEQFF.

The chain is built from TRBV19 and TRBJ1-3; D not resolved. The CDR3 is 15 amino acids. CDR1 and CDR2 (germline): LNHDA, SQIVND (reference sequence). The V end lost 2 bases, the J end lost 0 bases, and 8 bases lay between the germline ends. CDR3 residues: CASSISGNSGNTIYF. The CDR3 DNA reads TGTGCCAGTAGTATATCGGGCAACTCTGGAAACACCATATATTTT.

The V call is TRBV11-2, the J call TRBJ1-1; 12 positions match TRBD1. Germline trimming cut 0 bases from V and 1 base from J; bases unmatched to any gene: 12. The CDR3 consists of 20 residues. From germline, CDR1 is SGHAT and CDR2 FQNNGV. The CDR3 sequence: CASSLDPPGTGGQRNTEAFF. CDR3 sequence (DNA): TGTGCCAGCAGCTTAGACCCGCCCGGGACAGGGGGCCAAAGGAACACTGAAGCTTTCTTT. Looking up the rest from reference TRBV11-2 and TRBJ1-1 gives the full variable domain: EAGVAQSPRYKIIEKRQSVAFWCNPISGHATLYWYQQILGQGPKLLIQFQNNGVVDDSQLPKDRFSAERLKGVDSTLKIQPAKLEDSAVYLCASSLDPPGTGGQRNTEAFFGQGTRLTVV.

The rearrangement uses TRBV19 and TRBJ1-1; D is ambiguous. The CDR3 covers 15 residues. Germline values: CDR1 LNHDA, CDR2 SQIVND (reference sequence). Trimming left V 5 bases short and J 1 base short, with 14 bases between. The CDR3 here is CASSLRLYKNTEAFF. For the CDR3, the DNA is TGTGCCAGTAGTTTACGACTGTATAAGAACACTGAAGCTTTCTTT.

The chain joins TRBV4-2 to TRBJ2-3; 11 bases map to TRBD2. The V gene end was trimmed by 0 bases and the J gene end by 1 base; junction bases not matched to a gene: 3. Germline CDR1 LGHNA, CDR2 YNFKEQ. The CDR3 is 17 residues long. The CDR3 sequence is CASSQDLAGGGTDTQYF. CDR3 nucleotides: TGTGCCAGCAGCCAAGATCTAGCGGGGGGCGGCACAGATACGCAGTATTTT.

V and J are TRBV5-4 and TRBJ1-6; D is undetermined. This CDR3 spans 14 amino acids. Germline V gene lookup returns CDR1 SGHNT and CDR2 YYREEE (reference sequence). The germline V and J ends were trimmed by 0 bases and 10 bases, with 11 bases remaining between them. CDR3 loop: CASSLVGEDSPLHF. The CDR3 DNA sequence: TGTGCCAGCAGCTTGGTCGGGGAGGACTCACCCCTCCACTTT.

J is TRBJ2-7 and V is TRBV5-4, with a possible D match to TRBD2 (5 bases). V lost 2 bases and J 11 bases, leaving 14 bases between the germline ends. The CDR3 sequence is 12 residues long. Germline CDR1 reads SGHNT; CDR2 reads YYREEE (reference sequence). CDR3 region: CASSLQDGLEYF. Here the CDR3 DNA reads TGTGCCAGCAGCTTACAAGATGGACTGGAGTACTTC.

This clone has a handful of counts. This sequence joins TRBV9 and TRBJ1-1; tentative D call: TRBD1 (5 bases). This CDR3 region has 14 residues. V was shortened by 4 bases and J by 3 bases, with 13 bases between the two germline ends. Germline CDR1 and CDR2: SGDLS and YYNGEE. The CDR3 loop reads CASSPRGEDTEAFF. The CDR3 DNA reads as TGTGCCAGCAGCCCGCGAGGGGAAGACACTGAAGCTTTCTTT.

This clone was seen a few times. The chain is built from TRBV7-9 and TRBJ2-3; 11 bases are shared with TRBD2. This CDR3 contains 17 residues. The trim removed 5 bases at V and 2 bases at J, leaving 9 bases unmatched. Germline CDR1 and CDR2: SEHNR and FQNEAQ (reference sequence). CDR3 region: CASSATSGGVPTDTQYF. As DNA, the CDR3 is TGTGCCAGCAGCGCCACTAGCGGGGGTGTACCCACAGATACGCAGTATTTT.

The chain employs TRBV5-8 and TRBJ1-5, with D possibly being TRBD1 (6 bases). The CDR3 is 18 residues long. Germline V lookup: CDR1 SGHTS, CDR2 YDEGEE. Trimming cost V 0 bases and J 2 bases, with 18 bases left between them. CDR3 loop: CASSLDGQSGAGNQPQHF. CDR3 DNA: TGTGCCAGCAGCTTGGACGGTCAGTCGGGGGCGGGCAATCAGCCCCAGCATTTT.

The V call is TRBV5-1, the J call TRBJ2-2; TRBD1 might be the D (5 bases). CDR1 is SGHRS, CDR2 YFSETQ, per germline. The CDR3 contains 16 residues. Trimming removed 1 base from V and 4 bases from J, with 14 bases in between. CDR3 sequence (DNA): TGCGCCAGCAGCTTGTCTGGTCAGGGAATCACCGGGGAGCTGTTTTTT. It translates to CASSLSGQGITGELFF.